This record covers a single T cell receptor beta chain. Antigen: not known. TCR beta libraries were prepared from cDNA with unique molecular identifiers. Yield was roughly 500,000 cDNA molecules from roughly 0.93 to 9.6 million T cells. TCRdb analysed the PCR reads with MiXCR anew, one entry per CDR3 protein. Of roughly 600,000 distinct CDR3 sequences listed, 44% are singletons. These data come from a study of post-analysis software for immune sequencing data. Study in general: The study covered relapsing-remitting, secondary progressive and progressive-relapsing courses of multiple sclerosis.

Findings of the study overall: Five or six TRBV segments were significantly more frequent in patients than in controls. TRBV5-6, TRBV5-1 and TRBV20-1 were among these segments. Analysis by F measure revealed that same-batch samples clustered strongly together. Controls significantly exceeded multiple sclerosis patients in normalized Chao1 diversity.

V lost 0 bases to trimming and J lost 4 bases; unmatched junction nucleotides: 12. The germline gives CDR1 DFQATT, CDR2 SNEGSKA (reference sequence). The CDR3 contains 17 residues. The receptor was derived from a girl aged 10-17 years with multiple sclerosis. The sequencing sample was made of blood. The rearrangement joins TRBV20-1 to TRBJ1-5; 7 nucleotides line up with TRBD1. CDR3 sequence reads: CSARDRQGPFSNQPQHF. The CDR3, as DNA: TGCAGTGCTAGAGATCGACAGGGTCCGTTTTCGAATCAGCCCCAGCATTTT.